This T cell receptor (beta chain) was sequenced for a study of shared clonotypes between healthy human individuals. The data were produced by immunoSEQ multiplex PCR, yet TCRdb's version contains in-frame clones alone and is incomplete. This table has roughly 1,000,000 clones, about four fifths appearing once. Sequenced input: memory CD4+ T cells from PBMCs. Noted subset: CD45RA-negative fraction. The sequence was collected from a man between 18 and 35 years old in good health. Some clones in this sample may be carry-over from other donors' samples.

For the CDR3, the DNA is TGCGCCAGCAGTGAGAGGCTAGCGGGAGGGCCGCGCACCGGGGAGCTGTTTTTT. It translates to CASSERLAGGPRTGELFF. The chain has TRBV10-2 and TRBJ2-2, with TRBD2 matching 12 bases. The length of the CDR3 is 18 residues. After removal of 2 bases from V and 4 bases from J, the junction contained 8 bases not matched to a gene. Germline V CDR1 and CDR2: WSHSY, SAAADI.